Presented here are 21 T cell receptor beta chains from one specimen sequenced in a study of siplizumab effects on memory and regulatory T cells. Assay used: immunoSEQ multiplex PCR; TCRdb lists only in-frame clones, some missing. Here the sample spans some 100,000 clones, just under 95% being singletons. Sequenced material: non-Treg CD4+ T cells sorted from blood. These receptors were taken from a human donor in good health.

V gene TRBV7-3 combines with J gene TRBJ1-2; possible D gene TRBD1, 5 bases. CDR1 and CDR2 from the germline V gene are SGHTA and FQGTGA. V lost 0 bases and J 3 bases, leaving 14 bases between the germline ends. This CDR3 spans 16 amino acids. The DNA for the CDR3 is TGTGCCAGCAGCTTAACGGGGTCAGGGCTGGACTATGGCTACACCTTC. Its translation: CASSLTGSGLDYGYTF.

V usage is TRBV7-2 and J usage is TRBJ2-3; 9 bases agree with TRBD2. V gave up 1 base and J gave up 2 bases; unmatched junction bases: 1. In germline, CDR1 is SGHTA, CDR2 FQGNSA. CDR3 length equals 15 residues. The chain's CDR3 is CASSLGGGVTDTQYF. In nucleotides, the CDR3 is TGTGCCAGCAGCTTAGGCGGGGGGGTCACAGATACGCAGTATTTT.

This chain links TRBV10-2 with TRBJ1-6; possible D gene TRBD1, 5 bases. In germline, CDR1 is WSHSY, CDR2 SAAADI. Trimming cost V 1 base and J 9 bases, with 10 bases left between them. The CDR3 consists of 14 residues. CDR3 in amino acids: CASSEWGFGSPLHF. Here the CDR3 DNA reads TGCGCCAGCAGTGAGTGGGGGTTCGGTTCACCCCTCCACTTT.

This clone was detected a few times. The chain couples TRBV27 to TRBJ2-1; TRBD1 agrees at 8 bases. The CDR3 totals 12 residues. Germline CDR1 reads MNHEY; CDR2 reads SMNVEV (reference sequence). V was pared by 5 bases and J by 15 bases, with 9 bases of the junction left unmatched. This CDR3 is CASSPRTGSGFF. Written as DNA, the CDR3 is TGTGCCAGCAGTCCAAGGACAGGGAGCGGGTTCTTC.

The rearrangement uses TRBV11-2 and TRBJ2-2; D tentatively fits TRBD1 or TRBD2 (5 bases each). V shed 5 bases and J shed 2 bases, with 9 bases lying between them. Germline CDR1 reads SGHAT; CDR2 reads FQNNGV. This CDR3 is 14 amino acids long. The CDR3 is CASSLGTNTGELFF. CDR3 bases: TGTGCCAGCAGCCTCGGGACCAACACCGGGGAGCTGTTTTTT. The full variable domain, with the rest looked up from reference TRBV11-2 and TRBJ2-2, is EAGVAQSPRYKIIEKRQSVAFWCNPISGHATLYWYQQILGQGPKLLIQFQNNGVVDDSQLPKDRFSAERLKGVDSTLKIQPAKLEDSAVYLCASSLGTNTGELFFGEGSRLTVL.

The chain uses TRBV19 and TRBJ2-7; 7 bases fit TRBD2. In germline, CDR1 is LNHDA, CDR2 SQIVND (reference sequence). CDR3 size: 18 residues. V dropped 3 bases and J dropped 1; count of bases not matched to a gene: 15. The CDR3 DNA is TGTGCCAGTAGTATCGAAGGGCGCGGGCGGGGGATATCCTACGAGCAGTACTTC. Amino acids: CASSIEGRGRGISYEQYF. Together with reference TRBV19 and TRBJ2-7, the CDR3 gives the full variable domain: DGGITQSPKYLFRKEGQNVTLSCEQNLNHDAMYWYRQDPGQGLRLIYYSQIVNDFQKGDIAEGYSVSREKKESFPLTVTSAQKNPTAFYLCASSIEGRGRGISYEQYFGPGTRLTVT.

V and J are TRBV6-5 and TRBJ2-7, with 7 bases aligning to TRBD1. This CDR3 contains 16 residues. Trimming took 1 base from V and 2 from J; bases not matched to a gene: 8. From germline, CDR1 is MNHEY and CDR2 SVGAGI. CDR3 sequence (DNA): TGTGCCAGCAGTTACTTCCGGGACAGACCAACCTACGAGCAGTACTTC. Translation gives CASSYFRDRPTYEQYF.

The CDR3, as DNA: TGTGCCAGCAGCCAGGGGCTTATGAACACTGAAGCTTTCTTT. Translated, it gives CASSQGLMNTEAFF. The chain joins TRBV14 to TRBJ1-1; D perhaps matches TRBD1 (5 bases). The germline gives CDR1 SGHDN, CDR2 FVKESK. The CDR3 is 14 amino acids. Trimming took 3 bases from V and 0 from J, leaving 8 bases between them.

The chain has TRBV4-1 and TRBJ2-3; 9 nucleotides agree with TRBD1. CDR3 length equals 17 residues. V shed 4 bases, J shed 3 bases, and the junction held 11 bases outside the gene matches. Germline V lookup: CDR1 MGHRA, CDR2 YSYEKL. This CDR3 is CASSPRQGGASTDTQYF. The CDR3 DNA follows: TGCGCCAGCAGCCCCCGACAGGGGGGGGCGAGTACAGATACGCAGTATTTT.

The V and J genes are TRBV28 and TRBJ1-6; D gene unclear. V lost 7 bases and J 2 bases, leaving 9 bases between the germline ends. This CDR3 has 14 amino acids. Germline V CDR1 and CDR2: MDHEN, SYDVKM. As DNA, the CDR3 is TGTGCCAGCAACTGGGTAACCTATAATTCACCCCTCCACTTT. It translates to CASNWVTYNSPLHF.

This chain connects TRBV4-2 to TRBJ2-5; the match to TRBD2 covers 11 bases. This CDR3 spans 16 amino acids. V was clipped by 1 base and J by 2 bases; unmatched bases: 3. The V gene's germline CDR1 is LGHNA and CDR2 YNFKEQ. The CDR3, as DNA: TGTGCCAGCAGCCAAGCTGGGACTAGCGGACAAGAGACCCAGTACTTC. The encoded protein is CASSQAGTSGQETQYF.

The V gene is TRBV5-1, the J gene TRBJ2-2; D ambiguous. From germline, CDR1 is SGHRS and CDR2 YFSETQ. The CDR3 is made up of 12 amino acids. Trimming left V 4 bases short and J 7 bases short, with 8 bases between. CDR3 loop: CASSPKIGELFF. CDR3 in DNA: TGCGCCAGCAGCCCAAAGATCGGGGAGCTGTTTTTT.

The chain is built from TRBV18 and TRBJ2-1; 7 bases are a match to TRBD1. Germline values: CDR1 KGHSH, CDR2 LQKENI. V was clipped by 3 bases and J by 1 base; unmatched bases: 6. The CDR3 contains 16 residues. The CDR3 loop reads CASSPPGGRSYNEQFF. The CDR3, as DNA: TGTGCCAGCTCACCCCCAGGGGGTAGATCCTACAATGAGCAGTTCTTC. The whole variable domain, filled in from reference TRBV18 and TRBJ2-1, reads NAGVMQNPRHLVRRRGQEARLRCSPMKGHSHVYWYRQLPEEGLKFMVYLQKENIIDESGMPKERFSAEFPKEGPSILRIQQVVRGDSAAYFCASSPPGGRSYNEQFFGPGTRLTVL.

Comment on this clone: Mismatch with germline at one junction end may stem from a read error. V and J are TRBV7-3 and TRBJ2-2, with D maybe TRBD2 (6 bases). Germline V CDR1 and CDR2: SGHTA, FQGTGA. The CDR3 totals 16 residues. CDR3 in amino acids: CASSLIPSENTGELFF. CDR3 nucleotide sequence: TGTGCCAGCAGCTTAATCCCTAGCGAAAACACCGGGGAGCTGTTTTTC.

This chain uses TRBV18 with TRBJ2-7; possible D gene TRBD1, 7 bases. Trimming removed 2 bases at V and 1 base at J, with 15 bases between. Germline V lookup: CDR1 KGHSH, CDR2 LQKENI. CDR3 length equals 16 residues. CDR3 sequence: CASSPSLAGGSYEQYF. For the CDR3, the DNA is TGTGCCAGCTCACCATCCCTGGCAGGGGGGTCCTACGAGCAGTACTTC.

The rearrangement links TRBV27 to TRBJ1-1; the D is unclear. Germline lookup yields CDR1 MNHEY and CDR2 SMNVEV (reference sequence). The CDR3 runs to 13 residues. The V end was cut by 8 bases, the J end by 7 bases, with 17 bases between. The CDR3, as DNA: TGTGCCAGCGGAGCTATCCCAGTGGGTGAAGCTTTCTTT. Translating it yields CASGAIPVGEAFF.

The chain couples TRBV5-4 to TRBJ2-5; D is possibly TRBD1 (5 bases). CDR1 and CDR2 (germline): SGHNT, YYREEE (reference sequence). The CDR3 is made up of 13 amino acids. The ends were cut back, 2 bases at V and 1 base at J, with 6 bases in the middle. CDR3: CASSLQVQETQYF. The CDR3 DNA reads TGTGCCAGCAGCTTACAGGTCCAAGAGACCCAGTACTTC.

The chain joins TRBV29-1 to TRBJ1-2, with 9 bases identical to TRBD1. This CDR3 is 15 amino acids long. The V segment lost 7 bases and the J segment 0 bases; nucleotides outside the gene matches: 9. CDR1 and CDR2 (germline): SQVTM, ANQGSEA. The CDR3 DNA is TGCAGCGGAAGTGACAGGGGGTCTACTAACTATGGCTACACCTTC. This codes for CSGSDRGSTNYGYTF.

The V gene is TRBV6-6, the J gene TRBJ1-6, with 9 bases identical to TRBD1. The trim removed 2 bases at V and 7 bases at J, leaving 0 bases unmatched. CDR3 length: 14 amino acids. CDR1 and CDR2 (germline): MNHNY, SVGAGI (reference sequence). CDR3: CASSYDRGNSPLHF. Here the CDR3 DNA reads TGTGCCAGCAGTTACGACAGGGGGAATTCACCCCTCCACTTT.

The chain has TRBV5-5 and TRBJ2-1; D gene uncertain. The CDR3 totals 12 residues. CDR1 SGHKS and CDR2 YYEKEE come from the germline V gene (reference sequence). Trimming pared 0 bases from V and 6 bases from J, leaving 4 bases between. The CDR3 protein is CASSLDGNEQFF. CDR3 coding DNA: TGTGCCAGCAGCTTGGACGGCAATGAGCAGTTCTTC. Supplemented by reference TRBV5-5 and TRBJ2-1, the full variable domain reads DAGVTQSPTHLIKTRGQQVTLRCSPISGHKSVSWYQQVLGQGPQFIFQYYEKEERGRGNFPDRFSARQFPNYSSELNVNALLLGDSALYLCASSLDGNEQFFGPGTRLTVL.

The V gene is TRBV5-1, the J gene TRBJ2-1; 7 bases line up with TRBD1. This CDR3 has 17 amino acids. V trimming: 4 bases; J trimming: 0 bases; junction bases outside the gene matches: 10. The germline V gene has CDR1 SGHRS and CDR2 YFSETQ. The chain's CDR3 is CASSNRGQALSYNEQFF. The CDR3 region has the DNA TGCGCCAGCAGCAACAGAGGACAGGCCCTCTCCTACAATGAGCAGTTCTTC. The full variable domain, completed using reference TRBV5-1 and TRBJ2-1, is KAGVTQTPRYLIKTRGQQVTLSCSPISGHRSVSWYQQTPGQGLQFLFEYFSETQRNKGNFPGRFSGRQFSNSRSEMNVSTLELGDSALYLCASSNRGQALSYNEQFFGPGTRLTVL.